The 28 T cell receptor beta chains in this list originate from one sample, sequenced in a study of human T cells and chemical hapten exposure (dated by TCRdb to about 2021). Receptors were amplified or captured by RACE. The listed sequencing device is NextSeq 500. Through fastp at Q25 and MiXCR, TCRdb rebuilt clones from the public reads, retaining in-frame beta chains. When rows share a CDR3 protein, they turn into one entry using the most common DNA and genes. In all, the sample holds about 120,000 distinct CDR3 sequences, and approximately 13% of those were seen once. Clones ranked in the top ten supply around 2.8% of the sample. The sample's time point label, in plain terms: pre-sensitization, week 0. The treatment or condition label here, explained by the study, means: therapeutic diphenylcyclopropenone sensitization with weekly scalp DPC. Sequencing used whole blood, obtained in connection with sensitization to the hapten diphenylcyclopropenone (DPC). Receptors were obtained from a woman aged 18 to 35 with alopecia areata. Some clones in this sample may be carry-over from other donors' samples.

V and J are TRBV6-5 and TRBJ1-1, with TRBD1 matching over 11 bases. Germline CDR1 reads MNHEY; CDR2 reads SVGAGI. V dropped 2 bases and J dropped 3; count of bases not matched to a gene: 2. The CDR3 is 15 residues long. In nucleotides, the CDR3 is TGTGCCAGCAGTTACGGGGACAGGGGGGACACTGAAGCTTTCTTT. This translates into CASSYGDRGDTEAFF.

This clonotype was seen a handful of times. The chain joins TRBV4-3 to TRBJ1-4, with D tentatively TRBD1 (5 bases). Germline values: CDR1 LGHNA, CDR2 YSLEER. The CDR3 is 13 residues long. V was shortened by 4 bases and J by 7 bases, with 10 bases between the two germline ends. For the CDR3, the DNA is TGCGCCAGCAGCCTAGGACAAGGTGAAAAACTGTTTTTT. Its protein is CASSLGQGEKLFF.

The chain employs TRBV20-1 and TRBJ2-3; TRBD1 aligns across 8 bases. The CDR3 covers 14 residues. The J segment lost 2 bases and the V segment lost 7 bases, leaving 8 bases of the junction unmatched. Germline CDR1 and CDR2: DFQATT and SNEGSKA (reference sequence). The CDR3 DNA reads TGCAGTGTTTCGACAGGGGCGATCACAGATACGCAGTATTTT. It codes for CSVSTGAITDTQYF.

V usage is TRBV7-2 and J usage is TRBJ2-3; the D gene is possibly TRBD2 (6 bases). Per germline, CDR1 SGHTA and CDR2 FQGNSA. Trimming removed 1 base from V and 8 bases from J, with 16 bases in between. This CDR3 has 15 residues. DNA for the CDR3: TGTGCCAGCAGCTTAGAATTCGGAGCGGGCGGTACGCAGTATTTT. It is translated as CASSLEFGAGGTQYF.

The V call is TRBV19, the J call TRBJ1-2; no clear D. V gave up 7 bases and J gave up 3 bases, with 12 bases separating them. Germline-derived CDR1 and CDR2 are LNHDA and SQIVND (reference sequence). The length of the CDR3 is 13 residues. CDR3 in amino acids: CASNTDNDYGYTF. DNA for the CDR3: TGTGCCAGTAATACCGACAACGACTATGGCTACACCTTC.

The chain recombines TRBV20-1 with TRBJ1-1; D may be TRBD1 (5 bases). The CDR3 has 14 amino acids. Trimming removed 0 bases at V and 1 base at J, with 9 bases between. CDR1 and CDR2 from the germline V gene are DFQATT and SNEGSKA (reference sequence). The CDR3 coding sequence is TGCAGTGCTAGAGATCGAGGGGAGAACACTGAAGCTTTCTTT. This gives the protein CSARDRGENTEAFF.

The chain is built from TRBV27 and TRBJ2-1; D is perhaps TRBD1 (6 bases). The CDR3 is 13 amino acids. Trimming took off 4 bases at V and 7 bases at J, with 11 bases between the two ends. The germline gives CDR1 MNHEY, CDR2 SMNVEV (reference sequence). The CDR3 sequence is CASSYGQGNEQFF. The CDR3 DNA reads as TGTGCCAGCAGTTACGGGCAGGGGAATGAGCAGTTCTTC.

The CDR3 region has the DNA TGTGCCAGCAGCCCCCTGGGGGGACTAGCGGGGGGTAGAACCTACGAGCAGTACTTC. It encodes CASSPLGGLAGGRTYEQYF. The rearrangement joins TRBV7-6 to TRBJ2-7, with 15 bases matching TRBD2. The V gene's germline CDR1 is SGHVS and CDR2 FNYEAQ. Germline trimming cut 5 bases from V and 2 bases from J; bases unmatched to any gene: 13. This CDR3 is 19 amino acids long.

The chain combines TRBV12-3 or TRBV12-4 with TRBJ2-2, with 10 nucleotides matching TRBD1. This CDR3 is built from 12 residues. Trimming took 7 bases from V and 12 from J; bases not matched to a gene: 5. This chain's CDR3 is CASMDRGVKLFF. Here the CDR3 DNA reads TGTGCCAGCATGGACAGGGGGGTCAAGCTGTTTTTT.

Many counts were recorded for this clonotype. This chain joins TRBV3-1 and TRBJ2-5, with 11 nucleotides matching TRBD2. V dropped 4 bases and J dropped 1; count of bases not matched to a gene: 2. The CDR3 runs to 15 residues. Germline loops: CDR1 LGHDT, CDR2 YNNKEL (reference sequence). The CDR3 sequence is CASSLSGGAQETQYF. Here the CDR3 DNA reads TGTGCCAGCAGCCTTAGCGGGGGGGCCCAAGAGACCCAGTACTTC.

The table lists this clonotype with a few counts. This sequence joins TRBV6-5 and TRBJ1-6, with 8 bases matching TRBD1. Trimming cost V 4 bases and J 10 bases; bases outside gene matches: 9. CDR1 MNHEY and CDR2 SVGAGI come from the germline V gene. The CDR3 is 15 residues long. CDR3 in amino acids: CASSSWTGIKSPLHF. CDR3 bases: TGTGCCAGCAGTTCCTGGACAGGGATTAAATCACCCCTCCACTTT.

In its sample, this clonotype was seen a few times. The CDR3 sequence: CASSQAGTGGTDTQYF. CDR3 nucleotide sequence: TGTGCCAGCAGCCAAGCCGGGACAGGGGGCACAGATACGCAGTATTTT. V and J are TRBV3-1 and TRBJ2-3; 10 bases align to TRBD1. V gave up 1 base and J gave up 1 base; unmatched junction bases: 2. The CDR3 totals 16 residues. Germline CDR1 and CDR2: LGHDT and YNNKEL (reference sequence).

The chain couples TRBV7-8 to TRBJ2-1, with 7 bases identical to TRBD1. Germline lookup yields CDR1 SGHVS and CDR2 FQNEAQ. V lost 2 bases and J lost 2; bases outside the gene matches: 6. The CDR3 runs 16 residues. The CDR3: CASSLYTGATYNEQFF. The CDR3 DNA follows: TGTGCCAGCAGCTTATATACAGGGGCGACCTACAATGAGCAGTTCTTC.

At least ten counts were recorded for this clonotype. The chain carries TRBV28 and TRBJ2-1; D gene unclear. Trimming pared 6 bases from V and 10 bases from J, leaving 7 bases between. The length of the CDR3 is 10 residues. Per the germline V gene, CDR1 is MDHEN and CDR2 is SYDVKM. CDR3 DNA sequence: TGTGCCAGCAGCTCTTTCGAGCAGTTCTTC. Amino acids: CASSSFEQFF.

This clonotype has only a few counts. The chain has TRBV5-1 and TRBJ2-5, with D unclear. Germline CDR1 and CDR2: SGHRS and YFSETQ. This CDR3 is built from 15 residues. Trimming left V 0 bases short and J 0 bases short, with 9 bases between. Here the CDR3 DNA reads TGCGCCAGCAGCTTGGCCATGGGCTACCAAGAGACCCAGTACTTC. The encoded protein is CASSLAMGYQETQYF.

This clonotype turned up a few times. This chain uses TRBV20-1 with TRBJ2-1, with D possibly TRBD2 on 7 matching bases. The CDR3 length is 13 residues. Germline lookup yields CDR1 DFQATT and CDR2 SNEGSKA (reference sequence). V was cut by 6 bases and J by 7 bases, with 16 bases left in between. This chain's CDR3 is CSAPWGGRNEQFF. The CDR3 region has the DNA TGCAGTGCCCCTTGGGGGGGGCGGAATGAGCAGTTCTTC.

This clonotype was detected ten times or more. The V call is TRBV5-1, the J call TRBJ1-1; 7 nucleotides agree with TRBD1. Germline CDR1 reads SGHRS; CDR2 reads YFSETQ. CDR3 length: 16 amino acids. The ends lost 4 bases at V and 0 bases at J; junction bases unmatched: 9. CDR3 sequence (DNA): TGCGCCAGCAGCCCTAGACAGGGTGGAATGAACACTGAAGCTTTCTTT. The encoded protein is CASSPRQGGMNTEAFF.

Note on this clonotype: The conserved phenylalanine or tryptophan normally closing the CDR3 is absent here, so this likely arose from a read error. The chain carries TRBV3-1 and TRBJ2-1; D not certain. The CDR3 has 13 residues. The germline CDR1 and CDR2 sequences are LGHDT and YNNKEL (reference sequence). Trimming took 4 bases from V and 8 from J, leaving 12 bases between them. CDR3 amino acids: CASSRSKAHEQFL. In nucleotides, the CDR3 is TGTGCCAGCAGCCGCAGTAAGGCCCATGAGCAGTTCCTC.

This clonotype has only a few counts. J is TRBJ1-2 and V is TRBV11-2, with D tentatively TRBD1 (5 bases). The germline V gene encodes CDR1 SGHAT and CDR2 FQNNGV. V shed 0 bases and J shed 9 bases, with 14 bases lying between them. The CDR3 is 14 amino acids. The CDR3 here is CASSLDVQGLSYTF. The CDR3, as DNA: TGTGCCAGCAGCTTAGATGTCCAGGGCTTGAGCTACACCTTC.

The rearrangement links TRBV29-1 to TRBJ2-2, with TRBD1 matching 9 bases. The CDR3 totals 15 residues. Germline CDR1 SQVTM, CDR2 ANQGSEA. Germline trimming cut 6 bases from V and 7 bases from J; bases unmatched to any gene: 12. The CDR3 nucleotides are TGCAGCGTCGTCCCGGGACAGGGTTTGAGCGGGGAGCTGTTTTTT. Amino acids: CSVVPGQGLSGELFF.

This clonotype was counted at least ten times. The V gene is TRBV11-2, the J gene TRBJ2-1; 9 nucleotides match TRBD2. After removal of 3 bases from V and 2 bases from J, the junction contained 8 bases not matched to a gene. CDR1 and CDR2 from the germline V gene are SGHAT and FQNNGV. The CDR3 loop spans 17 amino acids. The CDR3 region is CASSLGLAYYPYNEQFF. In DNA form, the CDR3 reads TGTGCCAGCAGCTTGGGACTAGCATATTATCCCTACAATGAGCAGTTCTTC.

This clonotype was recorded a few times. This chain joins TRBV20-1 and TRBJ1-1, with D possibly matching TRBD1 (5 bases). This CDR3 contains 14 residues. Deletions cut 2 bases from V and 3 bases from J, with 13 bases between. Germline V gives CDR1 DFQATT, CDR2 SNEGSKA (reference sequence). CDR3 DNA sequence: TGCAGTGCTAGATGGCAGGGATGGGACACTGAAGCTTTCTTT. It is translated as CSARWQGWDTEAFF.

This clonotype was recorded at least ten times. This chain joins TRBV27 and TRBJ1-6; D gene unclear. Germline V gives CDR1 MNHEY, CDR2 SMNVEV (reference sequence). Trimming removed 3 bases from V and 3 bases from J, with 0 bases in between. The CDR3 consists of 12 residues. CDR3 residues: CASSFYNSPLHF. The CDR3, as DNA: TGTGCCAGCAGTTTCTATAATTCACCCCTCCACTTT.

The CDR3 DNA follows: TGTGCCAGCAGTTTATATGGGAGGGGACAGAACTCCTACGAGCAGTACTTC. This gives the protein CASSLYGRGQNSYEQYF. The chain couples TRBV28 to TRBJ2-7, with D possibly being TRBD1 or TRBD2 (7 bases each). Germline V CDR1 and CDR2: MDHEN, SYDVKM. V lost 1 base to trimming and J lost 0 bases, with 16 bases between them. There are 17 residues in the CDR3.

The V and J genes are TRBV7-9 and TRBJ2-3; tentatively, D is TRBD1 (5 bases). The CDR3 length is 15 residues. CDR1 is SEHNR and CDR2 is FQNEAQ in the germline V gene (reference sequence). The germline V and J ends were trimmed by 1 base and 1 base, with 9 bases remaining between them. CDR3 in amino acids: CASSLVQGRTDTQYF. The CDR3 DNA follows: TGTGCCAGCAGCTTAGTTCAGGGTCGCACAGATACGCAGTATTTT.

The rearrangement links TRBV11-2 to TRBJ2-3; D is possibly TRBD1 (6 bases). This CDR3 contains 16 residues. V was shortened by 5 bases and J by 0 bases, with 15 bases between the two germline ends. Germline V gene sequence: CDR1 SGHAT, CDR2 FQNNGV. The CDR3 region is CASSPPQGLSTDTQYF. CDR3 nucleotide sequence: TGTGCCAGCAGCCCACCACAGGGTTTGAGCACAGATACGCAGTATTTT.

This clonotype showed up many times. The rearrangement uses TRBV7-9 and TRBJ2-3; D is possibly TRBD2 (5 bases). The germline CDR1 and CDR2 sequences are SEHNR and FQNEAQ (reference sequence). Trimming took 5 bases from V and 1 from J, leaving 10 bases between them. The CDR3 length is 14 residues. The CDR3 sequence: CASSPPGGTDTQYF. In nucleotides, the CDR3 is TGTGCCAGCAGCCCGCCCGGGGGCACAGATACGCAGTATTTT. Together with reference TRBV7-9 and TRBJ2-3, the CDR3 gives the full variable domain: DTGVSQNPRHKITKRGQNVTFRCDPISEHNRLYWYRQTLGQGPEFLTYFQNEAQLEKSRLLSDRFSAERPKGSFSTLEIQRTEQGDSAMYLCASSPPGGTDTQYFGPGTRLTVL.

The sample holds a few counts of this clonotype. This chain connects TRBV14 to TRBJ2-3; tentative D call: TRBD2 (5 bases). The germline gives CDR1 SGHDN, CDR2 FVKESK. V shed 8 bases and J shed 0 bases, with 12 bases lying between them. The CDR3 totals 14 residues. Here the CDR3 DNA reads TGTGCCAGCCGGGCCGGACTCAGCACAGATACGCAGTATTTT. This codes for CASRAGLSTDTQYF.